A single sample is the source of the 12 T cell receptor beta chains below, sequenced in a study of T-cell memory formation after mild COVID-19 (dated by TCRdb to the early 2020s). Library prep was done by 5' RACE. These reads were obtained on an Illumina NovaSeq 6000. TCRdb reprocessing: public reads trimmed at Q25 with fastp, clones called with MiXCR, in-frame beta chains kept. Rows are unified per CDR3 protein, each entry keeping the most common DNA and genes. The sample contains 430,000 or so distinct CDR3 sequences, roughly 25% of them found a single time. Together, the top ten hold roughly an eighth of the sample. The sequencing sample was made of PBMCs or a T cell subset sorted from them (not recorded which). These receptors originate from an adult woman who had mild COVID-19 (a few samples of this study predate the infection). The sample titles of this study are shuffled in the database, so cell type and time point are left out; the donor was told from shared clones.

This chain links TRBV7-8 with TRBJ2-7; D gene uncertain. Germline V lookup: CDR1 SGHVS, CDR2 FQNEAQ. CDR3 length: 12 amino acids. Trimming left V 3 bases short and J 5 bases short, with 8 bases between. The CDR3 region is CASSFSDHEQYF. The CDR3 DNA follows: TGTGCCAGCAGCTTTAGTGACCACGAGCAGTACTTC.

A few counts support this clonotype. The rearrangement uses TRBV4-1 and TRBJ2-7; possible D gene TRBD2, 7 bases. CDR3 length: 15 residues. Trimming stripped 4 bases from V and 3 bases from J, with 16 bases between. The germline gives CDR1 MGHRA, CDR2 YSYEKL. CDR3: CASSLSRGALYEQYF. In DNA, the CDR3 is TGCGCCAGCAGCCTCTCCCGGGGGGCCCTCTACGAGCAGTACTTC.

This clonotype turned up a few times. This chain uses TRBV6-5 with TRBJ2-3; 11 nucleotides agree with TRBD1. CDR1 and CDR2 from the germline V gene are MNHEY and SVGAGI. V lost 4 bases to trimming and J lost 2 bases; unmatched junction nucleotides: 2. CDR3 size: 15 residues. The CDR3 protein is CASSSGQGDTDTQYF. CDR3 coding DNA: TGTGCCAGCAGTTCGGGACAGGGGGACACAGATACGCAGTATTTT.

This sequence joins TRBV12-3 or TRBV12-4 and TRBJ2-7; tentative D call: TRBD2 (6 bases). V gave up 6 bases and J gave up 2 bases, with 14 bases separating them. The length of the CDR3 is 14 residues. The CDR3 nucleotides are TGTGCCAGCAGACCAACGACGGGGGCCTACGAGCAGTACTTC. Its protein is CASRPTTGAYEQYF.

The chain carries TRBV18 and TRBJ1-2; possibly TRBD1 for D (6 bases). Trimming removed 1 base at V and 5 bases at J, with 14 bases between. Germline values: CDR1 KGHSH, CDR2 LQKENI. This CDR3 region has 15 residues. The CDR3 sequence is CASSPQDRDAYGYTF. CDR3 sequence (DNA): TGTGCCAGCTCACCACAGGACAGAGATGCTTATGGCTACACCTTC. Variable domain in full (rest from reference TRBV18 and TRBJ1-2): NAGVMQNPRHLVRRRGQEARLRCSPMKGHSHVYWYRQLPEEGLKFMVYLQKENIIDESGMPKERFSAEFPKEGPSILRIQQVVRGDSAAYFCASSPQDRDAYGYTFGSGTRLTVV.

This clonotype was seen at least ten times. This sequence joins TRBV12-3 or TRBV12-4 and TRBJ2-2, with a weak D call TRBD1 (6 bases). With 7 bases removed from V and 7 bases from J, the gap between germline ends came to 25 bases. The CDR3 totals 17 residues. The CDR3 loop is CASTDPPPQGLIGELFF. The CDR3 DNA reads TGTGCCAGCACCGATCCTCCCCCACAGGGTCTGATCGGGGAGCTGTTTTTT.

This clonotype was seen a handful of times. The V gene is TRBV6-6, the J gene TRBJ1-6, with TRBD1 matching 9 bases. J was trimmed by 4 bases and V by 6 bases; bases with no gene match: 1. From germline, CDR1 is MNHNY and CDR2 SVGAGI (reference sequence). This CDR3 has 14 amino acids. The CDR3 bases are TGTGCCAGCAGGGGACAGGGTTATAATTCACCCCTCCACTTT. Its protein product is CASRGQGYNSPLHF.

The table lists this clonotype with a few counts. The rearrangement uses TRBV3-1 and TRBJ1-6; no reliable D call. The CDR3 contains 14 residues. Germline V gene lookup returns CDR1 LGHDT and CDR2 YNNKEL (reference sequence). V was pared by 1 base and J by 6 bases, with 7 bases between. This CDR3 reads CASSQVEGNSPLHF. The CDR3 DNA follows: TGTGCCAGCAGCCAAGTCGAGGGTAATTCACCCCTCCACTTT.

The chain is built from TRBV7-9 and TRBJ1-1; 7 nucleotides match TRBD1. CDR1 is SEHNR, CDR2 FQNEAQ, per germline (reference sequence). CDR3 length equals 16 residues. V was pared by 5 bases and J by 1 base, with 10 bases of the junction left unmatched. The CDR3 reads CASSVRQGLPNTEAFF. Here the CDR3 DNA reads TGTGCCAGCAGCGTAAGACAGGGCTTGCCGAACACTGAAGCTTTCTTT.

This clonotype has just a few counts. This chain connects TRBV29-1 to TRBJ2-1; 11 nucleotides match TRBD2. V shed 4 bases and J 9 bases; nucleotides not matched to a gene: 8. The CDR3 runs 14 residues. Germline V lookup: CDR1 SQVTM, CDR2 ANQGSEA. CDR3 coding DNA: TGCAGCGTTGTAGCGGGGGGGCCCGTGGGTGAGCAGTTCTTC. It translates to CSVVAGGPVGEQFF.

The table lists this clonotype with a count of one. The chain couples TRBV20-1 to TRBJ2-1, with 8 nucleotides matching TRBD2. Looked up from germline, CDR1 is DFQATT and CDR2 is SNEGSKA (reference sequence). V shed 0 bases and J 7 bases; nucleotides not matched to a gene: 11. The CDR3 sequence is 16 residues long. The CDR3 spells CSARDSLAGGINEQFF. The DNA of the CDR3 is TGCAGTGCTAGAGATTCGCTCGCGGGAGGTATTAATGAGCAGTTCTTC.

The CDR3 is CASSIGLAGVNEQFF. CDR3 in DNA: TGTGCCAGCAGTATAGGACTAGCGGGGGTCAATGAGCAGTTCTTC. The V call is TRBV6-5, the J call TRBJ2-1, with TRBD2 identical over 13 bases. The ends lost 5 bases at V and 6 bases at J; junction bases unmatched: 4. Looked up from germline, CDR1 is MNHEY and CDR2 is SVGAGI. This CDR3 comprises 15 residues.